Below are 8 T cell receptor beta chains sequenced from a single sample in a study of cytomegalovirus exposure and HLA in healthy donors (dated by TCRdb to between 2016 and 2019). Library generation was performed with the immunoSEQ multiplex PCR assay. For the multiplex PCR, a mixture combining 60 forward primers for TCR Vbeta segments and 13 reverse primers for TCR Jbeta segments was used. TCRdb stores this immuneACCESS table with in-frame sequences only. Part of the clones is absent; in the studies checked, under half of the shortfall reflects unresolved V genes, and no reason is known for the rest. The sample table on file contains fewer than 85,000 clones. The ten largest clones add up to roughly 5% of the sample. Specimen: PBMCs. Receptor source: a man aged 30-40 years in good health and CMV-seronegative.

As DNA, the CDR3 is TGTGCCAGCAGTGGTTTGGGGCCATATGGCTACACCTTC. Translating gives CASSGLGPYGYTF. The chain uses TRBV6-5 and TRBJ1-2, with D possibly matching TRBD1 (5 bases). Trimming took off 5 bases at V and 5 bases at J, with 12 bases between the two ends. The germline V gene encodes CDR1 MNHEY and CDR2 SVGAGI. The CDR3 is 13 amino acids.

V is TRBV6-5 and J is TRBJ2-3, with a tentative D call TRBD1 (6 bases). The CDR3 sequence is 13 residues long. V lost 5 bases and J 6 bases, leaving 12 bases between the germline ends. In germline, CDR1 is MNHEY, CDR2 SVGAGI. Here the CDR3 DNA reads TGTGCCAGCAGTCGGACAGACCAGGATACGCAGTATTTT. The encoded protein is CASSRTDQDTQYF.

The chain links TRBV15 to TRBJ1-2, with a tentative D call TRBD1 (5 bases). V dropped 3 bases and J dropped 9 bases, with 17 bases sitting between them. CDR3 size: 14 residues. Germline CDR1 reads LNHNV; CDR2 reads YYDKDF (reference sequence). In nucleotides, the CDR3 is TGTGCCACCAGCAGCGGAGGGGACCTTATGAGCTACACCTTC. It codes for CATSSGGDLMSYTF.

This sequence joins TRBV5-6 and TRBJ2-3, with TRBD2 as a possible D gene (5 bases). This CDR3 comprises 13 residues. The germline V gene encodes CDR1 SGHDT and CDR2 YYEEEE. The germline V and J ends were trimmed by 0 bases and 5 bases, with 7 bases remaining between them. The CDR3 bases are TGTGCCAGCAGCTTGGATGGAGGAGATACGCAGTATTTT. This encodes CASSLDGGDTQYF. The full variable domain, its missing parts supplied by reference TRBV5-6 and TRBJ2-3, is DAGVTQSPTHLIKTRGQQVTLRCSPKSGHDTVSWYQQALGQGPQFIFQYYEEEERQRGNFPDRFSGHQFPNYSSELNVNALLLGDSALYLCASSLDGGDTQYFGPGTRLTVL.

The gene calls are TRBV5-5 and TRBJ1-1, with a tentative D call TRBD1 (5 bases). CDR1 is SGHKS and CDR2 is YYEKEE in the germline V gene (reference sequence). The CDR3 contains 12 residues. V was cut by 3 bases and J by 4 bases, with 7 bases left in between. The CDR3: CASSWGGTEAFF. CDR3 DNA sequence: TGTGCCAGCAGCTGGGGGGGCACTGAAGCTTTCTTT.

The chain employs TRBV11-2 and TRBJ1-1, with a tentative D call TRBD1 (5 bases). CDR3 length equals 11 residues. Trimming shortened V by 1 base and J by 11 bases, and 8 bases separated the two germline ends. CDR1 is SGHAT and CDR2 is FQNNGV in the germline V gene. CDR3 bases: TGTGCCAGCAGCTTAGGAGACAGCGCTTTCTTT. It is translated as CASSLGDSAFF.

The genes are TRBV27 and TRBJ2-7; 8 bases match TRBD2. V lost 6 bases, J lost 5 bases, and 15 bases stayed unmatched. CDR1 MNHEY and CDR2 SMNVEV come from the germline V gene (reference sequence). The CDR3 has 16 amino acids. DNA of the CDR3: TGTGCCAGCAGCCTATCCCCCGGGGTAGCGGGGAACGAGCAGTACTTC. It yields the protein CASSLSPGVAGNEQYF.

This sequence joins TRBV5-6 and TRBJ1-5, with TRBD1 identical over 7 bases. Germline CDR1 reads SGHDT; CDR2 reads YYEEEE. This CDR3 is 15 amino acids long. V was clipped by 0 bases and J by 2 bases; unmatched bases: 2. CDR3 amino acids: CASSLEGTGNQPQHF. DNA for the CDR3: TGTGCCAGCAGCTTGGAGGGGACAGGCAATCAGCCCCAGCATTTT.